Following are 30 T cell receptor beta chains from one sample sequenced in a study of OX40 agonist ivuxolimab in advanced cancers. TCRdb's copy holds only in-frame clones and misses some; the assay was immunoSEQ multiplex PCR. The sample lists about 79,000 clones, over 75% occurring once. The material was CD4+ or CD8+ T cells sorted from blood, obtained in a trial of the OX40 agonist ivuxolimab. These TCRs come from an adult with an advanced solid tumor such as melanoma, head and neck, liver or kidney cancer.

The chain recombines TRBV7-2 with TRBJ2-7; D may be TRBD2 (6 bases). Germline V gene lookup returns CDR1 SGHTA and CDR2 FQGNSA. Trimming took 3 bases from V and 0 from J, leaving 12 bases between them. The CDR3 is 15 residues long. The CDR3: CASSFKTRPSYEQYF. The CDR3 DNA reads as TGTGCCAGCAGCTTCAAGACTAGGCCCTCCTACGAGCAGTACTTC.

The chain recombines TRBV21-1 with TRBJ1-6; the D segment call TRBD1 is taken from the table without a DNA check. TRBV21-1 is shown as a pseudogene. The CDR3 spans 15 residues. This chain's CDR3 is CASSPRDRVGSPLHF. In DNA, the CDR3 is TGTGCCAGCAGCCCGCGGGACAGGGTGGGATCACCCCTCCACTTT.

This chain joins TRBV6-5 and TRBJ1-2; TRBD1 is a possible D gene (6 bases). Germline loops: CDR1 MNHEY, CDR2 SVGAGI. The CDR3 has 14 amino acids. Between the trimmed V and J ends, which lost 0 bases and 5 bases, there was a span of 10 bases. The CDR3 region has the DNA TGTGCCAGCAGTTACTCGAGGGGGGGATATGGCTACACCTTC. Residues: CASSYSRGGYGYTF.

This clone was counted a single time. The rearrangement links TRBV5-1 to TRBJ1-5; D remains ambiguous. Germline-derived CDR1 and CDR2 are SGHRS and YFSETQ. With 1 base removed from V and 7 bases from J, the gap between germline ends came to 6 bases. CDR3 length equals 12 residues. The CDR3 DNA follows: TGCGCCAGCAGCTTGATTTGGCAGCCCCAGCATTTT. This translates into CASSLIWQPQHF.

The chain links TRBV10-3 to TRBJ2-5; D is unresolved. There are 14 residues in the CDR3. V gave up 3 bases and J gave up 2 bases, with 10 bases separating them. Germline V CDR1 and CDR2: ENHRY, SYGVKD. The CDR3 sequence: CAISDSDGQETQYF. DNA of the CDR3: TGTGCCATCAGTGACAGCGACGGTCAAGAGACCCAGTACTTC.

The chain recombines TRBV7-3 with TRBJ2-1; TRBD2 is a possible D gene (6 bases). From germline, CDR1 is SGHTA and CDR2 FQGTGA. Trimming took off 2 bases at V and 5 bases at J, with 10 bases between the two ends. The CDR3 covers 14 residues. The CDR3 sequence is CASSLGGSDNEQFF. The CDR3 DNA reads TGTGCCAGCAGCTTAGGAGGGTCCGACAATGAGCAGTTCTTC. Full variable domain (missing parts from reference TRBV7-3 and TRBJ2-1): GAGVSQTPSNKVTEKGKYVELRCDPISGHTALYWYRQSLGQGPEFLIYFQGTGAADDSGLPNDRFFAVRPEGSVSTLKIQRTERGDSAVYLCASSLGGSDNEQFFGPGTRLTVL.

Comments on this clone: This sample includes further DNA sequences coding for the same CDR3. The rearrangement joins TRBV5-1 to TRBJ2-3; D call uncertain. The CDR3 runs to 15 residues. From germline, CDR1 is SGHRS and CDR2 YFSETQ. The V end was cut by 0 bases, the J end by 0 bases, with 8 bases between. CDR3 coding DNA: TGCGCCAGCAGCTTGGGGGGAACTAGCACAGATACGCAGTATTTT. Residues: CASSLGGTSTDTQYF.

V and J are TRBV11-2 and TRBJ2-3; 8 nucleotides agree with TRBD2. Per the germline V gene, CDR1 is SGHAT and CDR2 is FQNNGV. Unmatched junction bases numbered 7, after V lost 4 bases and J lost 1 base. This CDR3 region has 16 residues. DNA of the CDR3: TGTGCCAGCAGCTCTCCTAGCGGGTGGGGCACAGATACGCAGTATTTT. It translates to CASSSPSGWGTDTQYF.

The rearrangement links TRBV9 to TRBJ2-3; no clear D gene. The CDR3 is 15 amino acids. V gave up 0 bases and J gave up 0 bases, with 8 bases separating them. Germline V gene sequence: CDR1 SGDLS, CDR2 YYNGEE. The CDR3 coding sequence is TGTGCCAGCAGCGTAGAGGCAGCTAGCACAGATACGCAGTATTTT. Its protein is CASSVEAASTDTQYF.

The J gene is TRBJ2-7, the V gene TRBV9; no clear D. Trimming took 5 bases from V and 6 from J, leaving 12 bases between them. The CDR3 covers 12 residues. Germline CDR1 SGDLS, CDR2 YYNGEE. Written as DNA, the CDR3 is TGTGCCAGCAGTAATTTGATCGGCGAGCAGTACTTC. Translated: CASSNLIGEQYF.

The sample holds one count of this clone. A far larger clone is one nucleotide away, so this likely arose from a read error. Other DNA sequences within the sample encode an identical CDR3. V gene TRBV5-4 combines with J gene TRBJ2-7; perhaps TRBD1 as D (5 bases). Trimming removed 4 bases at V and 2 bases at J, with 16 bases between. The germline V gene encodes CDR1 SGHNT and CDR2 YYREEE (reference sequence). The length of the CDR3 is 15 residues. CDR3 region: CASSQATGGAYEQYF. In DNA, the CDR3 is TGTGCCAGCAGCCAAGCAACAGGTGGGGCCTACGAGCAGTACTTC.

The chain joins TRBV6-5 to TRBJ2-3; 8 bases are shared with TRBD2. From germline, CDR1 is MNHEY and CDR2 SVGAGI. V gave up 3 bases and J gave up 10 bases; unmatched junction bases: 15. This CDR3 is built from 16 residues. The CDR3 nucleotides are TGTGCCAGCAGTTATGGCGCGGGGGGTTTAAGGAGTGCGCAGTATTTT. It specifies CASSYGAGGLRSAQYF.

CDR3 amino acids: CASSLRTPGQGRETQYF. CDR3 DNA sequence: TGTGCCAGCAGCTTACGAACCCCGGGACAGGGGAGAGAGACCCAGTACTTC. The chain carries TRBV11-3 and TRBJ2-5; 10 bases match TRBD1. Unmatched junction bases numbered 10, after V lost 2 bases and J lost 4 bases. There are 17 residues in the CDR3. Germline V gene sequence: CDR1 SGHNT, CDR2 YENEEA.

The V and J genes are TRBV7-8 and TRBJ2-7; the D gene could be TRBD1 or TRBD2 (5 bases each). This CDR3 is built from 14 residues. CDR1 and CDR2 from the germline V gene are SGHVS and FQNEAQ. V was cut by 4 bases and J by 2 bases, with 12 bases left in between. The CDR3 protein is CASSSAGGAYEQYF. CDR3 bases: TGTGCCAGCAGCTCCGCTGGGGGAGCCTACGAGCAGTACTTC.

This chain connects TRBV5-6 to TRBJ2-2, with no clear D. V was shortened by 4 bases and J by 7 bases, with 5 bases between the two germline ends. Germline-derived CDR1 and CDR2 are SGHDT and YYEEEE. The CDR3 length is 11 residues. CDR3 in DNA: TGTGCCAGCAGCATATACGGGGAGCTGTTTTTT. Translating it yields CASSIYGELFF.

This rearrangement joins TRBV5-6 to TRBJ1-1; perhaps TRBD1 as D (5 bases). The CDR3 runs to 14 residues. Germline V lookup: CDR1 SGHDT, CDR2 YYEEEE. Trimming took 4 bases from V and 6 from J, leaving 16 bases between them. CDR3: CASSPSRANSEAFF. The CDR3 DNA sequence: TGTGCCAGCAGCCCCAGCAGGGCAAACTCTGAAGCTTTCTTT.

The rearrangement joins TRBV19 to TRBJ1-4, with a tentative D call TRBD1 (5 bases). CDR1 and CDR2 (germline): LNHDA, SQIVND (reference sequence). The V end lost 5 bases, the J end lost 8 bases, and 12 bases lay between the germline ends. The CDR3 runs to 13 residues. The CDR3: CASSSGAREKLFF. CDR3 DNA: TGTGCCAGTAGTTCCGGGGCCCGGGAAAAACTGTTTTTT.

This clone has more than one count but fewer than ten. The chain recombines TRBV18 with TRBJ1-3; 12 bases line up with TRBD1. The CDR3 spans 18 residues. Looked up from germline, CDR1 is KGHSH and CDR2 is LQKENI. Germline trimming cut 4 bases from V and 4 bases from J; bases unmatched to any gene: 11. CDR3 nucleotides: TGTGCCAGCTCACGGATTGCCCCGGGACAGGGGGCGGGAAACACCATATATTTT. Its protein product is CASSRIAPGQGAGNTIYF.

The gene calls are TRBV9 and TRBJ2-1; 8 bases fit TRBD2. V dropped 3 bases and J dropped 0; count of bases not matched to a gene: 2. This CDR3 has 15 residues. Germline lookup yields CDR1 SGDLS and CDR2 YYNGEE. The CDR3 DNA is TGTGCCAGCAGCGCCGGGGGGGCCTCCTACAATGAGCAGTTCTTC. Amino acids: CASSAGGASYNEQFF.

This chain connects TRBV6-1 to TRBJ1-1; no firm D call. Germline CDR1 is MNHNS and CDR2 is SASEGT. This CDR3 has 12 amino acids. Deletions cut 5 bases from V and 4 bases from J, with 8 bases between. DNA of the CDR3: TGTGCCAGCAGTCCTCTATTCACTGAAGCTTTCTTT. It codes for CASSPLFTEAFF.

The CDR3 protein is CASSQEWDYSPLHF. CDR3 DNA sequence: TGCGCCAGCAGCCAAGAATGGGACTATTCACCCCTCCACTTT. The chain combines TRBV4-1 with TRBJ1-6, with a weak D call TRBD1 (5 bases). In germline, CDR1 is MGHRA, CDR2 YSYEKL. The CDR3 has 14 amino acids. The V gene lost 0 bases and the J gene lost 8 bases, with 8 bases spanning the gap.

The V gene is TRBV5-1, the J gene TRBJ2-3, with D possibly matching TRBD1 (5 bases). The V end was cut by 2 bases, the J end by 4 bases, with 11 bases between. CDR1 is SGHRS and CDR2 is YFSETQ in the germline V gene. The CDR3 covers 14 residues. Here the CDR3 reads CASSFLVTADTQYF. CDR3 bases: TGCGCCAGCAGCTTCCTAGTGACAGCAGATACGCAGTATTTT. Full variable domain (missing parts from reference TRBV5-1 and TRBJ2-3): KAGVTQTPRYLIKTRGQQVTLSCSPISGHRSVSWYQQTPGQGLQFLFEYFSETQRNKGNFPGRFSGRQFSNSRSEMNVSTLELGDSALYLCASSFLVTADTQYFGPGTRLTVL.

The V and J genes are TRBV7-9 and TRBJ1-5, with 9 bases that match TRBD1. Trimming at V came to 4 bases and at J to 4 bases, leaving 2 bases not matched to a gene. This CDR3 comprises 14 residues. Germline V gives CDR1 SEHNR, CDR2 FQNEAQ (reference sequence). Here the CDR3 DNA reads TGTGCCAGCAGCTGGGACAGGGAAAATCAGCCCCAGCATTTT. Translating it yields CASSWDRENQPQHF.

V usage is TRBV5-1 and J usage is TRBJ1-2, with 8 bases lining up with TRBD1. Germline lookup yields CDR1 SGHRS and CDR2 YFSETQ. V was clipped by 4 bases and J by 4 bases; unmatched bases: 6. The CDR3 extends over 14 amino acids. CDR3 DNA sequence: TGCGCCAGCAGCCCGGGACAGGAGATCTATGGCTACACCTTC. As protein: CASSPGQEIYGYTF.

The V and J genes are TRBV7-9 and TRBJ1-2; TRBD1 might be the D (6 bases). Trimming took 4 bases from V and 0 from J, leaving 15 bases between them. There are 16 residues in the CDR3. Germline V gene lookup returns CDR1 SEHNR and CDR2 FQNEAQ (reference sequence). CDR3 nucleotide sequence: TGTGCCAGCAGCTCAACAGGGACCGTAGCTAACTATGGCTACACCTTC. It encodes CASSSTGTVANYGYTF.

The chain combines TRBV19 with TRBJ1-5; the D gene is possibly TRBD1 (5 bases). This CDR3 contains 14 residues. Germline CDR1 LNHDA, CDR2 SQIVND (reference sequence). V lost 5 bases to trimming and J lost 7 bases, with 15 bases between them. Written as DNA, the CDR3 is TGTGCCAGTAGTTCTGGGGGGGTTGGGCAGCCCCAGCATTTT. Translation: CASSSGGVGQPQHF.

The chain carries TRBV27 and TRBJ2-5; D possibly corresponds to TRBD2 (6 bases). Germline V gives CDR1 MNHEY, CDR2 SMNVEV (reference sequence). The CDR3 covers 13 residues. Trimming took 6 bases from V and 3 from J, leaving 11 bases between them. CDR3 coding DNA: TGTGCCAGCAGCCGGGGACTCGAAGAGACCCAGTACTTC. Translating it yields CASSRGLEETQYF.

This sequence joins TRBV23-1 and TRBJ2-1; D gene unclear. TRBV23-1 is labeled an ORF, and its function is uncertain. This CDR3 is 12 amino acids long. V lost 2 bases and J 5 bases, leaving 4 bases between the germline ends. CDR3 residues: CASSQGDNEQFF. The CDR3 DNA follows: TGCGCCAGCAGTCAAGGAGACAATGAGCAGTTCTTC.

The CDR3 nucleotides read TGTGCCAGCAGTGCATGGGATGAAAAACTGTTTTTT. Protein: CASSAWDEKLFF. The chain employs TRBV2 and TRBJ1-4; no clear D. The V gene's germline CDR1 is SNHLY and CDR2 FYNNEI. V lost 4 bases, J lost 6 bases, and 6 bases lay in between. This CDR3 comprises 12 residues.

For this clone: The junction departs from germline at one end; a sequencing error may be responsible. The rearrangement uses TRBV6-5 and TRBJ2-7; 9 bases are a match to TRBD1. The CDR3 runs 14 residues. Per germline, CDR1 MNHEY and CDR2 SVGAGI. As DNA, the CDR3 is TGTGCCAGCAGATCGGGACAGGGATGGGATTCCCATCACTTC. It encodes CASRSGQGWDSHHF.